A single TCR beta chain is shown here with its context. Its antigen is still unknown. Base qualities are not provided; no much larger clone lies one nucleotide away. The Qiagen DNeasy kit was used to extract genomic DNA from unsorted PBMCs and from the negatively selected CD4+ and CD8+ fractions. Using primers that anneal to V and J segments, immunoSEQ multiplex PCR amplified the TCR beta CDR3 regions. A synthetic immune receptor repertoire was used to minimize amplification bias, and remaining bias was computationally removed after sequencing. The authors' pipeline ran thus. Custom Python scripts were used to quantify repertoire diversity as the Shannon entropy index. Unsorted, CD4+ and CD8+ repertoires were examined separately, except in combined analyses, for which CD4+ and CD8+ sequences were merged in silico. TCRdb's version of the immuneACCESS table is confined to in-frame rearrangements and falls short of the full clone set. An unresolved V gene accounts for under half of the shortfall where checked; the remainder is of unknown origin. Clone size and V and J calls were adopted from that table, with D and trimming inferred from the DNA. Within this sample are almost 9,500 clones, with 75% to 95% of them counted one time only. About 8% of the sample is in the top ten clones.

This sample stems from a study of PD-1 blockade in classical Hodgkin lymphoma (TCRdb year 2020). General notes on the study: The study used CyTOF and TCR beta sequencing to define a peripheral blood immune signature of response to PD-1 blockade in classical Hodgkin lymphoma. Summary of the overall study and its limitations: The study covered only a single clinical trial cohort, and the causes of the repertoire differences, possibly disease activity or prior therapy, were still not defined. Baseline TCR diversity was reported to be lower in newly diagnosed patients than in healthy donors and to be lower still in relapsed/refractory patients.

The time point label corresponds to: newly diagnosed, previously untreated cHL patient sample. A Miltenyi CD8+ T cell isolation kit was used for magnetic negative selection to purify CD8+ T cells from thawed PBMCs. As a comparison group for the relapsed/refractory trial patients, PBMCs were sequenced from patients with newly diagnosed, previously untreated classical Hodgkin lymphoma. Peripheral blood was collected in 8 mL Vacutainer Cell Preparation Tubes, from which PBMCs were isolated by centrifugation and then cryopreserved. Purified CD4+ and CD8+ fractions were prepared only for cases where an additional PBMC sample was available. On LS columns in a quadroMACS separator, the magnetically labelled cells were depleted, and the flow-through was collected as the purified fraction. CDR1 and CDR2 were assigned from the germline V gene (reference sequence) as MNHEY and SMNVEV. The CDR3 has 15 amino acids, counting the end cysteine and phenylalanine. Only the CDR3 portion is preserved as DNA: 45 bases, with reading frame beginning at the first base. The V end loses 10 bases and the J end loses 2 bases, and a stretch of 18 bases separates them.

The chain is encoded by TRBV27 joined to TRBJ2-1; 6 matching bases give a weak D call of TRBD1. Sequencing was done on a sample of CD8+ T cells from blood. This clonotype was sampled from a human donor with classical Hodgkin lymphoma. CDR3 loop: CATRLGAATYNEQFF. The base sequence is TGTGCCACCCGATTGGGGGCGGCCACCTACAATGAGCAGTTCTTC.